The rows below give T cell receptor beta chains drawn from one sample of a study of T cells after yellow fever vaccination. TCRdb recomputed calls from the 5' RACE reads with MiXCR, one row per CDR3 protein. The sample contains fewer than 650,000 distinct CDR3 sequences, just over 20% of which appear only once. The sequenced sample was PBMCs, obtained roughly 20 days after the first yellow fever vaccination. These receptor sequences come from a man aged 18 to 29 who received the YFV17D yellow fever vaccine. Both conserved end residues are part of each CDR3. A D gene is named only where the DNA matches it firmly. Some rows have no size entry. The others give once, few or many, or a class for an expanded clone.

clone size,J gene,CDR3 length,D gene,V gene,CDR3 DNA,CDR3 protein
few,TRBJ1-6,16,-,TRBV11-2,TGTGCCAGCAGCCCGACAGGACCTCTGGATAATTCACCCCTCCACTTT,CASSPTGPLDNSPLHF
-,TRBJ2-3,17,TRBD1,TRBV7-9,TGTGCCAGCAGCTTCCCCACCGGGACAGGGGGCCCAGATACGCAGTATTTT,CASSFPTGTGGPDTQYF
-,TRBJ2-1,15,-,TRBV15,TGTGCCACCAGCATCCCGAGGGTTTACTACAATGAGCAGTTCTTC,CATSIPRVYYNEQFF
many,TRBJ2-1,14,-,TRBV20-1,TGCAGTGCCCCCGCTAGCCGAACGTACAATGAGCAGTTCTTC,CSAPASRTYNEQFF
few,TRBJ1-5,15,TRBD1,TRBV6-1,TGTGCCAGCAGCCTCCTAGCCCCAGGGGGTCAGCCCCAGCATTTT,CASSLLAPGGQPQHF
-,TRBJ2-7,11,-,TRBV30,TGTGCCTGGAGTCCGTCCTACGAGCAGTACTTC,CAWSPSYEQYF
few,TRBJ2-7,14,TRBD1,TRBV9,TGTGCCAGCAGCCCCCAGGGGGCTAATTACGAGCAGTACTTC,CASSPQGANYEQYF
-,TRBJ2-1,17,TRBD2,TRBV20-1,TGCTGTGCCCAGAGGCCGGTAGCGGGGGGGTCCTACAATGAGCAGTTCTTC,CCAQRPVAGGSYNEQFF
many,TRBJ1-5,16,-,TRBV12-3/TRBV12-4,TGTGCCAGCAGCCATGACGTTCAGGCTAGCAATCAGCCCCAGCATTTT,CASSHDVQASNQPQHF
-,TRBJ2-3,14,-,TRBV21-1,TGTGCCAGCAGCACCCGGGACCCCACAGATACGCAGTATTTT,CASSTRDPTDTQYF
many,TRBJ2-7,11,-,TRBV29-1,TGCAGCGTTGCTCAGTACTACGAGCAGTACTTC,CSVAQYYEQYF
-,TRBJ2-3,15,TRBD2,TRBV3-1,TGTGCCAGCAGCCAAGGGGGCGGGGGGACAGATACGCAGTATTTT,CASSQGGGGTDTQYF
-,TRBJ1-1,15,TRBD1,TRBV24-1,TGTGCCACCAGTGATCCGCAGATGACAGGGGCCGAAGCTTTCTTT,CATSDPQMTGAEAFF
few,TRBJ2-2,14,TRBD1,TRBV27,TGTGCCAGCAGTTGGGACAGGGGGCCCGGGGAGCTGTTTTTT,CASSWDRGPGELFF
many,TRBJ2-7,15,-,TRBV10-3,TGTGCCATCAGTCCGCGGGGGGACAGGGCCTACGAGCAGTACTTC,CAISPRGDRAYEQYF
-,TRBJ2-7,14,-,TRBV12-3/TRBV12-4,TGTGCCAGCAGTTCGACCCCATTGGACTACGAGCAGTACTTC,CASSSTPLDYEQYF
-,TRBJ2-3,15,-,TRBV5-5,TGTGCCAGCAGCTCAAATTGGGGGTACGGGGATACGCAGTATTTT,CASSSNWGYGDTQYF
-,TRBJ2-3,16,-,TRBV7-2,TGTGCCAGCAGCTTACAGGTGGGGACTAGCACAGATACGCAGTATTTT,CASSLQVGTSTDTQYF
-,TRBJ2-1,18,TRBD2,TRBV11-2,TGTGCCAGCAGCTCCCCCTGGACTAGCGGGGGCCCCTACAATGAGCAGTTCTTC,CASSSPWTSGGPYNEQFF
few,TRBJ2-2,17,-,TRBV5-8,TGTGCCAGCAGCTTGGCCCCGGGGGCGGGTCCCTCCGGGGAGCTGTTTTTT,CASSLAPGAGPSGELFF
-,TRBJ2-1,15,TRBD2,TRBV18,TGTGCCAGCTCACCTTCCCAAGCGGGGGGCAATGAGCAGTTCTTC,CASSPSQAGGNEQFF
few,TRBJ1-1,14,TRBD1,TRBV20-1,TGCAGTGCTCTCCGGGACAGGGTGGGGTCTGAAGCTTTCTTT,CSALRDRVGSEAFF
-,TRBJ1-2,14,TRBD1,TRBV5-5,TGTGCCAGCAGCACCGGGACAGCTTACTATGGCTACACCTTC,CASSTGTAYYGYTF
-,TRBJ1-1,16,TRBD1,TRBV12-3/TRBV12-4,TGTGCCAGCAGTTTAGTTCTGGGACAGGGGAACACTGAAGCTTTCTTT,CASSLVLGQGNTEAFF
-,TRBJ2-1,16,-,TRBV7-9,TGTGCCAGCAGCCTCGCCCAGGGCGTATCCTACATTGAGCAGTTCTTC,CASSLAQGVSYIEQFF
many,TRBJ2-3,16,-,TRBV5-1,TGCGCCAGCAGCCCGTCCGGAGGACCTGGCACAGATACGCAGTATTTT,CASSPSGGPGTDTQYF
few,TRBJ1-3,13,-,TRBV29-1,TGCAGCGTTGACCCATTGGGTGGAAACACCATATATTTT,CSVDPLGGNTIYF
few,TRBJ2-2,14,TRBD1,TRBV29-1,TGCAGCGGGGGGACAGCGAGTAACACCGGGGAGCTGTTTTTT,CSGGTASNTGELFF
-,TRBJ2-5,13,-,TRBV20-1,TGCAGTGCTAAAGGCGGTATTCGTGGGACCCAGTACTTC,CSAKGGIRGTQYF
few,TRBJ2-3,15,-,TRBV6-5,TGTGCCAGCAGTTACACGGGACGGGGGACAGATACGCAGTATTTT,CASSYTGRGTDTQYF
few,TRBJ2-1,12,-,TRBV7-2,TGTGCCAGCAGCAGTTATGGCGGTGAGCAGTTCTTC,CASSSYGGEQFF
few,TRBJ1-1,14,-,TRBV7-8,TGTGCCAGCAGCTCAGCTCCGGCGAACACTGAAGCTTTCTTT,CASSSAPANTEAFF
few,TRBJ1-1,14,-,TRBV12-3/TRBV12-4,TGTGCCAGCAGTGGCTGGGGGATGGGCACTGAAGCTTTCTTT,CASSGWGMGTEAFF
-,TRBJ1-1,13,-,TRBV20-1,TGCAGTGCTCCACCTGCGGGGTACGCTGAAGCTTTCTTT,CSAPPAGYAEAFF
many,TRBJ2-3,16,-,TRBV9,TGTGCCAGCAGCGTATTCCCAGGGGAGGTTGCAGATACGCAGTATTTT,CASSVFPGEVADTQYF
few,TRBJ2-6,17,TRBD1,TRBV5-1,TGCGCCAGCAGCCCAATGACAGGGGGCTCTGGGGCCAACGTCCTGACTTTC,CASSPMTGGSGANVLTF
few,TRBJ1-1,15,-,TRBV7-9,TGTGCCAGCAGCTTAGGCTGGGACAATAACACTGAAGCTTTCTTT,CASSLGWDNNTEAFF
-,TRBJ2-2,11,-,TRBV29-1,TGCAGCGTCCAGGTTGTCGGGGAGCTGTTTTTT,CSVQVVGELFF
-,TRBJ2-6,17,-,TRBV6-1,TGTGCCAGCAGGGGTTTGGCGGCAGGCTCTGGGGCCAACGTCCTGACTTTC,CASRGLAAGSGANVLTF
-,TRBJ2-5,12,-,TRBV29-1,TGCAGCCATCAAAGGGTTGGCGAGACCCAGTACTTC,CSHQRVGETQYF
-,TRBJ2-1,14,TRBD1,TRBV12-3/TRBV12-4,TGTGCCAGCACCTTGACAGGGTATCGGAATGAGCAGTTCTTC,CASTLTGYRNEQFF
-,TRBJ2-2,17,-,TRBV7-6,TGTGCCAGCAGCTTGGAAGACAGGAGACCGAACACCGGGGAGCTGTTTTTT,CASSLEDRRPNTGELFF
-,TRBJ2-3,17,-,TRBV27,TGTGCCAGCAGTTACTACCTGAGGGGGGCCCTCACAGATACGCAGTATTTT,CASSYYLRGALTDTQYF
-,TRBJ2-1,15,TRBD2,TRBV28,TGTGCCAGCAGTTTTGGCGGGGGTTTTTACAATGAGCAGTTCTTC,CASSFGGGFYNEQFF
-,TRBJ1-3,13,-,TRBV7-2,TGTGCCAGCAGCCTAAGTGCTGGAAACACCATATATTTT,CASSLSAGNTIYF
-,TRBJ2-3,13,TRBD2,TRBV5-1,TGCGCCAGCAGGGTGCGGGGGGGAGATACGCAGTATTTT,CASRVRGGDTQYF
few,TRBJ2-3,14,-,TRBV2,TGTGCCAGCAGTGTTATGGGGCCGGCAGATACGCAGTATTTT,CASSVMGPADTQYF
-,TRBJ1-2,12,-,TRBV5-1,TGCGCCAGCAGCATCGACGTCCGGGGCTACACCTTC,CASSIDVRGYTF
-,TRBJ1-5,20,-,TRBV6-2/TRBV6-3,TGTGCCAGCAGTTACTCTCCTGGGGGTGGGGGGCTGGAGAGCAATCAGCCCCAGCATTTT,CASSYSPGGGGLESNQPQHF
few,TRBJ2-1,14,TRBD2,TRBV7-2,TGTGCCAGCAGCTTAGGAGTCGGACTAGTTCTAACCGTCTTC,CASSLGVGLVLTVF
many,TRBJ2-5,13,-,TRBV19,TGTGCCAGTAGTAAGGCGGACCAAGAGACCCAGTACTTC,CASSKADQETQYF
few,TRBJ2-3,13,-,TRBV12-5,TGTGCTAGCTGGGACGGAATCTCCGATACGCAGTATTTT,CASWDGISDTQYF